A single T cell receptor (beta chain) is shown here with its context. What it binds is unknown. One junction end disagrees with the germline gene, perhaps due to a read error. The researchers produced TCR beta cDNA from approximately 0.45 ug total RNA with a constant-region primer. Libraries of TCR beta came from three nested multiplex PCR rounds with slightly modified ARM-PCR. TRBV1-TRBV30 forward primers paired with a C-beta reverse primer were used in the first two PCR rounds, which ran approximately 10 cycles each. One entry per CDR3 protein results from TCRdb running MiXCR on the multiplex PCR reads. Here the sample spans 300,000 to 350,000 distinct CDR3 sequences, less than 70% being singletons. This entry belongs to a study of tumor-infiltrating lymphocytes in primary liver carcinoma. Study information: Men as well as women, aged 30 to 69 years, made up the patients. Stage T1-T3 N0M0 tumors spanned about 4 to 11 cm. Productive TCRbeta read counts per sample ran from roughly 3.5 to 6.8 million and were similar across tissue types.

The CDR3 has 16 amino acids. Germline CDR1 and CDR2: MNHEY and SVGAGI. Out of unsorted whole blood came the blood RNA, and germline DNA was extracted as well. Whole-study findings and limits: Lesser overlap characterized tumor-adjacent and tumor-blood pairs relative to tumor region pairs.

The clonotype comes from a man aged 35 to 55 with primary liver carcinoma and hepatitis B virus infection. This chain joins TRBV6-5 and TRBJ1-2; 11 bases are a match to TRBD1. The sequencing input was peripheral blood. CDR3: CPSTARRTGGGYGYTF. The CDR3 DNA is TGTCCCAGCACCGCTCGAAGGACAGGGGGCGGCTATGGCTACACCTTC.